This entry concerns a single TCR beta chain. Antigen specificity is unknown. The CDR3 has 11 amino acids. Trimming cost V 2 bases and J 10 bases, with 6 bases left between them. These data originate in a study of T-cell reconstitution after alpha-beta-depleted transplantation in children. Points from the study as a whole: The high TCRbeta diversity at day 60 in some patients came from surviving recipient T cells and thymic progenitors. A year had passed since transplant, and T-cell counts and diversity by then came mostly from newly produced T cells. Where alpha-beta T cells came from about two months after transplant was reportedly several hundred expanded graft clones.

Unique molecular identifiers were incorporated when the TCRbeta library was constructed. In TCRdb, the PCR reads were re-called with MiXCR into one record per CDR3 protein. The sample records about 980,000 distinct CDR3 sequences, about 30% being singletons. This TCR came from a boy younger than two who had a stem cell transplant for SCID, so the T cells may come from the graft donor. The starting material was PBMCs, mostly from graft donor cells, obtained 360 days after TCRalphabeta/CD19-depleted stem cell transplant. The V and J genes are TRBV12-3 or TRBV12-4 and TRBJ2-1; no clear D. CDR3 nucleotide sequence: TGTGCCAGCAGTTTAAAAGGGGAGCAGTTCTTC. This codes for CASSLKGEQFF.